This TCR beta chain came from a study of cytomegalovirus exposure and HLA in healthy donors. The PCR had 60 Vbeta and 13 Jbeta primers. Here immunoSEQ multiplex PCR was the method, and the copy in TCRdb shows in-frame clones only, minus some. The sample lists around 130,000 clones; around 66% were seen once. The germline V gene encodes CDR1 SGDLS and CDR2 YYNGEE. The CDR3 spans 16 residues. The V and J ends lost 0 bases and 3 bases respectively, with 12 bases between them. The sequenced material came from PBMCs. This receptor was identified in a woman aged 55-70 years in good health and CMV-seronegative. The chain uses TRBV9 and TRBJ1-4, with D possibly matching TRBD1 (6 bases). The DNA of the CDR3 is TGTGCCAGCAGCGTAGGCACAGGGCGAGCTAATGAAAAACTGTTTTTT. Translating it yields CASSVGTGRANEKLFF.